The 18 T cell receptor beta chains below all came from one sample that was sequenced in a study of T cell changes during pregnancy in multiple sclerosis. The table came from immunoSEQ multiplex PCR; TCRdb's copy has only in-frame clones and leaves some out. The sample lists about 39,000 clones, approximately 90% occurring once. Material: CD8+ T cells from peripheral blood mononuclear cells, obtained before pregnancy. All receptors come from a female donor with multiple sclerosis, enrolled in a pregnancy study.

CDR3 amino acids: CASRWTGGSEKLFF. DNA of the CDR3: TGTGCCAGTCGGTGGACAGGGGGTAGTGAAAAACTGTTTTTT. V and J are TRBV7-9 and TRBJ1-4; 10 bases match TRBD1. V lost 9 bases to trimming and J lost 7 bases; unmatched junction nucleotides: 8. There are 14 residues in the CDR3. Germline CDR1 and CDR2: SEHNR and FQNEAQ (reference sequence).

V gene TRBV9 combines with J gene TRBJ2-4, with TRBD1 identical over 11 bases. This CDR3 is built from 15 residues. The ends lost 2 bases at V and 8 bases at J; junction bases unmatched: 6. Germline-derived CDR1 and CDR2 are SGDLS and YYNGEE. CDR3 bases: TGTGCCAGCAGCGTGGGACAGGGGGGGGGAGACATTCAGTACTTC. Protein product: CASSVGQGGGDIQYF.

The V call is TRBV5-6, the J call TRBJ2-1, with TRBD2 matching 11 bases. CDR3 length: 18 amino acids. Germline-derived CDR1 and CDR2 are SGHDT and YYEEEE. V gave up 5 bases and J gave up 0 bases; unmatched junction bases: 10. The CDR3 DNA is TGTGCCAGCAGACCGACTAGCGGGGCTGTTAGCTCCTACAATGAGCAGTTCTTC. Translation gives CASRPTSGAVSSYNEQFF.

In the case of this clone: The junction departs from germline at one end; a sequencing error may be responsible. The chain has TRBV30 and TRBJ2-2; TRBD2 agrees at 9 bases. Germline V gene lookup returns CDR1 GTSNPN and CDR2 SVGIG (reference sequence). The CDR3 loop spans 16 amino acids. The CDR3 region is CAWSGSGGRRTEELFF. Here the CDR3 DNA reads TGTGCCTGGAGTGGTAGCGGGGGACGTCGGACCGAGGAGCTGTTTTTT.

The chain couples TRBV6-4 to TRBJ2-2, with 7 bases aligning to TRBD2. CDR1 is MRHNA, CDR2 SNTAGT, per germline. The CDR3 runs 14 residues. V dropped 8 bases and J dropped 4; count of bases not matched to a gene: 7. The DNA of the CDR3 is TGTGCCAGCTCCCCGGGACTACTCACCGGGGAGCTGTTTTTT. It encodes CASSPGLLTGELFF.

V usage is TRBV28 and J usage is TRBJ1-5, with D unresolved. The germline CDR1 and CDR2 sequences are MDHEN and SYDVKM. The V and J ends lost 3 bases and 2 bases respectively, with 2 bases between them. The CDR3 is 12 amino acids. The CDR3 reads CASSFGNQPQHF. CDR3 in DNA: TGTGCCAGCAGTTTCGGCAATCAGCCCCAGCATTTT. The variable domain in full, completed from reference TRBV28 and TRBJ1-5, reads DVKVTQSSRYLVKRTGEKVFLECVQDMDHENMFWYRQDPGLGLRLIYFSYDVKMKEKGDIPEGYSVSREKKERFSLILESASTNQTSMYLCASSFGNQPQHFGDGTRLSIL.

V gene TRBV10-3 combines with J gene TRBJ2-7; a possible D gene is TRBD1 (6 bases). The CDR3 loop spans 13 amino acids. Germline CDR1 and CDR2: ENHRY and SYGVKD. Trimming cost V 4 bases and J 4 bases, with 11 bases left between them. This CDR3 reads CAISGDTFYEQYF. The DNA for the CDR3 is TGTGCCATCAGTGGGGACACTTTTTACGAGCAGTACTTC.

Here the CDR3 DNA reads TGCGCCAGCAGCCCTGCGAGGACTAGCGGCACAGATACGCAGTATTTT. It yields the protein CASSPARTSGTDTQYF. This chain joins TRBV5-1 and TRBJ2-3, with TRBD2 matching over 9 bases. The CDR3 covers 16 residues. Germline CDR1 reads SGHRS; CDR2 reads YFSETQ. V shed 4 bases, J shed 1 base, and the junction held 7 bases outside the gene matches.

For the CDR3, the DNA is TGTGCCAGCAGTATTGACTCCGCGGCTAGGGAGCAGTTCTTC. Encoded protein: CASSIDSAAREQFF. The V gene is TRBV6-6, the J gene TRBJ2-1, with D uncertain. From germline, CDR1 is MNHNY and CDR2 SVGAGI (reference sequence). With 5 bases removed from V and 10 bases from J, the gap between germline ends came to 18 bases. The CDR3 extends over 14 amino acids.

This chain joins TRBV4-1 and TRBJ2-3; D uncertain. CDR3 length: 14 amino acids. The germline CDR1 and CDR2 sequences are MGHRA and YSYEKL. Trimming pared 5 bases from V and 3 bases from J, leaving 12 bases between. CDR3 DNA sequence: TGCGCCAGCAGCGTGGTTTTGAGAACAGATACGCAGTATTTT. Translation: CASSVVLRTDTQYF.

The chain carries TRBV6-6 and TRBJ1-1; 8 bases are shared with TRBD1. Per germline, CDR1 MNHNY and CDR2 SVGAGI (reference sequence). The junction had 8 bases not matched to a gene; V was cut back by 3 bases and J by 5 bases. The CDR3 length is 15 residues. Here the CDR3 reads CASSYPGTGGTEAFF. In DNA, the CDR3 is TGTGCCAGCAGTTATCCCGGGACAGGTGGGACTGAAGCTTTCTTT.

The CDR3: CAIAPGGEGNQPQHF. The CDR3 DNA reads as TGTGCCATCGCCCCGGGGGGGGAAGGCAATCAGCCCCAGCATTTT. This rearrangement joins TRBV10-3 to TRBJ1-5; D is perhaps TRBD1 (5 bases). Per the germline V gene, CDR1 is ENHRY and CDR2 is SYGVKD. The CDR3 contains 15 residues. V lost 8 bases, J lost 2 bases, and 16 bases lay in between.

V and J are TRBV15 and TRBJ2-5, with TRBD2 matching 9 bases. This CDR3 has 17 residues. J lost 0 bases, V lost 5 bases, and 10 bases had no gene match. The V gene's germline CDR1 is LNHNV and CDR2 YYDKDF (reference sequence). The CDR3 bases are TGTGCCACCAGCGATGTGGGGGGCGGGAGGGACCAAGAGACCCAGTACTTC. It encodes CATSDVGGGRDQETQYF.

Written as DNA, the CDR3 is TGTGCCAGCAGCCCGAGCCCAATGAACACTGAAGCTTTCTTT. It yields the protein CASSPSPMNTEAFF. The rearrangement joins TRBV9 to TRBJ1-1; D unclear. V was trimmed by 4 bases and J by 0 bases, leaving 10 bases between them. CDR1 SGDLS and CDR2 YYNGEE come from the germline V gene. This CDR3 is 14 amino acids long.

This chain uses TRBV27 with TRBJ1-1; 7 bases fit TRBD1. Trimming removed 6 bases from V and 3 bases from J; junction bases left unmatched: 7. This CDR3 has 14 residues. CDR1 MNHEY and CDR2 SMNVEV come from the germline V gene (reference sequence). CDR3 bases: TGTGCCAGCAGCGCCGGGACAGCCCACACTGAAGCTTTCTTT. This codes for CASSAGTAHTEAFF.

V usage is TRBV7-9 and J usage is TRBJ1-5; possible D gene TRBD1, 5 bases. Trimming shortened V by 1 base and J by 7 bases, and 11 bases separated the two germline ends. This CDR3 spans 14 amino acids. Germline CDR1 is SEHNR and CDR2 is FQNEAQ (reference sequence). CDR3 protein: CASSLGGDSQPQHF. The CDR3 DNA reads TGTGCCAGCAGCTTAGGGGGGGATAGCCAGCCCCAGCATTTT.

This chain uses TRBV15 with TRBJ2-4; 9 bases agree with TRBD2. The CDR3 is 16 amino acids. Trimming removed 3 bases from V and 0 bases from J; junction bases left unmatched: 3. From germline, CDR1 is LNHNV and CDR2 YYDKDF (reference sequence). The CDR3 sequence is CATSRAGGEAKNIQYF. CDR3 DNA sequence: TGTGCCACCAGCAGGGCGGGGGGGGAAGCCAAAAACATTCAGTACTTC. Full variable domain (remainder filled in from reference TRBV15 and TRBJ2-4): DAMVIQNPRYQVTQFGKPVTLSCSQTLNHNVMYWYQQKSSQAPKLLFHYYDKDFNNEADTPDNFQSRRPNTSFCFLDIRSPGLGDTAMYLCATSRAGGEAKNIQYFGAGTRLSVL.

The rearrangement joins TRBV9 to TRBJ2-1, with 16 bases identical to TRBD2. The V and J ends lost 5 bases and 6 bases, in that order; junction bases with no gene match: 20. CDR1 SGDLS and CDR2 YYNGEE come from the germline V gene. CDR3 length: 21 residues. The CDR3 nucleotides are TGTGCCAGCAGTGATCAACTGGCGGGACTAGCGGGAGGGTTTGTCGGCAATGAGCAGTTCTTC. Amino acids: CASSDQLAGLAGGFVGNEQFF.